The TCR beta chain described here comes from a study of regulatory T cells in long-lasting Graves disease. For TCR beta, libraries came from iRepertoire HTBI primers and Arm-PCR of CDR3 regions. Each CDR3 protein gets one entry after TCRdb re-called the multiplex PCR reads with MiXCR. The sample lists some 320,000 distinct CDR3 sequences, over 15% occurring once. Time point in this sample: newly diagnosed GD, antithyroid drugs for less than 3 months. RNA isolated from PBMCs was used to make the TCR library. This clonotype was observed at least ten times. This material consisted of peripheral blood mononuclear cells (PBMCs), taken at new diagnosis, from a patient treated with antithyroid drugs. This TCR was recovered from a female donor with Graves disease.

The CDR3 DNA is TGTGCCAGCAGTTCGGACAGGGCGGTGCCCCTCTACAATGAGCAGTTCTTC. This encodes CASSSDRAVPLYNEQFF. This chain links TRBV12-3 or TRBV12-4 with TRBJ2-1; 8 positions agree with TRBD1. V was pared by 4 bases and J by 3 bases, with 11 bases of the junction left unmatched. The CDR3 contains 17 residues.